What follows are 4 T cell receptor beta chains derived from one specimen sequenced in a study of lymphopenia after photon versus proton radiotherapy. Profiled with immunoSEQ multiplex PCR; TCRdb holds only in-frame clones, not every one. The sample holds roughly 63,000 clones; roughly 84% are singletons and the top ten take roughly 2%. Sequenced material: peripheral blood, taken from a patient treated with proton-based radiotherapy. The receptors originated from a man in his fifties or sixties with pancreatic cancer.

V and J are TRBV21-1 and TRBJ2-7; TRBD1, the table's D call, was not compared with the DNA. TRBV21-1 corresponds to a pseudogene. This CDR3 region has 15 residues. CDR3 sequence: CASSTTNAPTYEQYF. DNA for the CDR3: TGTGCCAGCAGCACGACAAACGCGCCCACCTACGAGCAGTACTTC.

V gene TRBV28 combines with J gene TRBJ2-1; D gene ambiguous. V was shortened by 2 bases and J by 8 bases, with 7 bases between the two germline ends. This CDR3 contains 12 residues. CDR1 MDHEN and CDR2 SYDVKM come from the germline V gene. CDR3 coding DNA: TGTGCCAGCAGTTTACCAGGATATGAGCAGTTCTTC. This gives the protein CASSLPGYEQFF.

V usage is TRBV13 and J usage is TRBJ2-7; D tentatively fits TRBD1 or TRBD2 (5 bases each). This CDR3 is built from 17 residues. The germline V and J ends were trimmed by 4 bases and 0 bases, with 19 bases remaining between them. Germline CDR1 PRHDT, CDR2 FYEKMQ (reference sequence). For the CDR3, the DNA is TGTGCCAGCAGCTCTAGAAGGATTGGGGGATTCTCCTACGAGCAGTACTTC. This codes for CASSSRRIGGFSYEQYF. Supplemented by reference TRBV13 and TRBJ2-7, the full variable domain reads AAGVIQSPRHLIKEKRETATLKCYPIPRHDTVYWYQQGPGQDPQFLISFYEKMQSDKGSIPDRFSAQQFSDYHSELNMSSLELGDSALYFCASSSRRIGGFSYEQYFGPGTRLTVT.

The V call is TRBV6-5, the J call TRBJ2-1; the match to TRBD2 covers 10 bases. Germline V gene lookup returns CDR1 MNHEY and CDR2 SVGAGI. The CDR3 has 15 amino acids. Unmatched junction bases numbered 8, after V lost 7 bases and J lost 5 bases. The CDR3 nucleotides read TGTGCCAGCACCGACGGGACTAGCGAGAACAATGAGCAGTTCTTC. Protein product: CASTDGTSENNEQFF.